Each of the 25 T cell receptor beta chains below was sequenced from the same sample in a study of Ad26.COV2.S vaccination and SARS-CoV-2 variants (dated by TCRdb to the early 2020s). Reading the label with the study, this specimen's time point is: individuals recovered from natural SARS-CoV-2 infection. The protocol used for the library was the immunoSEQ multiplex PCR assay. The source is immuneACCESS, and TCRdb retained only in-frame sequences with V and J called. Part of the clones is not carried over; for the studies checked, unresolved V genes explain less than half of this, and the remainder is unexplained. In this sample the table shows under 150,000 clones, roughly 85% of which occur a single time. Together, the top ten hold approximately 5% of the sample. The sequencing here drew on peripheral blood, taken after recovery from COVID-19. The source is a human donor who had recovered from COVID-19.

The J gene is TRBJ1-3, the V gene TRBV4-3; 8 nucleotides agree with TRBD1. The ends lost 4 bases at V and 4 bases at J; junction bases unmatched: 6. The CDR3 consists of 15 residues. From germline, CDR1 is LGHNA and CDR2 YSLEER. The chain's CDR3 is CASSPRTGFGNTIYF. The CDR3 DNA reads as TGCGCCAGCAGCCCGCGGACAGGGTTCGGAAACACCATATATTTT.

The chain combines TRBV4-1 with TRBJ1-5, with D maybe TRBD1 (5 bases). V shed 2 bases and J shed 4 bases, with 15 bases lying between them. This CDR3 has 16 residues. The germline V gene has CDR1 MGHRA and CDR2 YSYEKL. The CDR3 DNA follows: TGCGCCAGCAGCCAACGGGGCCTAGCGGGGAATCAGCCCCAGCATTTT. This translates into CASSQRGLAGNQPQHF.

V and J are TRBV19 and TRBJ1-6, with a weak D call TRBD1 (6 bases). Trimming shortened V by 5 bases and J by 0 bases, and 14 bases separated the two germline ends. This CDR3 comprises 17 residues. CDR1 and CDR2 (germline): LNHDA, SQIVND (reference sequence). The CDR3 loop reads CASSPLTGSSYNSPLHF. The DNA of the CDR3 is TGTGCCAGTAGTCCCTTGACAGGCAGCTCCTATAATTCACCCCTCCACTTT.

V and J are TRBV28 and TRBJ1-2; unclear D gene. Trimming pared 3 bases from V and 8 bases from J, leaving 16 bases between. The CDR3 consists of 14 residues. Germline V gene data show CDR1 as MDHEN and CDR2 as SYDVKM. The CDR3: CASSFMGREEGYTF. CDR3 DNA: TGTGCCAGCAGTTTTATGGGTCGGGAGGAAGGCTACACCTTC.

V gene TRBV19 combines with J gene TRBJ1-1; the D is unclear. CDR1 LNHDA and CDR2 SQIVND come from the germline V gene (reference sequence). The CDR3 spans 12 residues. Trimming left V 3 bases short and J 7 bases short, with 9 bases between. CDR3 sequence: CASSMAGFEAFF. The DNA for the CDR3 is TGTGCCAGTAGTATGGCCGGCTTTGAAGCTTTCTTT.

This sequence joins TRBV7-2 and TRBJ1-5; no reliable D call. The CDR3 totals 14 residues. V was shortened by 5 bases and J by 3 bases, with 11 bases between the two germline ends. The V gene's germline CDR1 is SGHTA and CDR2 FQGNSA. CDR3 in amino acids: CASSLRHVNQPQHF. Written as DNA, the CDR3 is TGTGCCAGCAGCCTAAGGCACGTCAATCAGCCCCAGCATTTT.

The rearrangement uses TRBV6-5 and TRBJ1-5; 8 nucleotides line up with TRBD1. This CDR3 spans 14 amino acids. The V and J ends lost 7 bases and 7 bases, in that order; junction bases with no gene match: 9. Per germline, CDR1 MNHEY and CDR2 SVGAGI. The CDR3 region is CASTELRGLQPQHF. The CDR3 region has the DNA TGTGCCAGCACCGAGCTCAGGGGGCTGCAGCCCCAGCATTTT.

The chain employs TRBV9 and TRBJ2-7; TRBD2 aligns across 11 bases. V lost 4 bases to trimming and J lost 5 bases; unmatched junction nucleotides: 8. Germline V gene data show CDR1 as SGDLS and CDR2 as YYNGEE. This CDR3 is built from 15 residues. The CDR3 DNA sequence: TGTGCCAGCAGCCCGGATAGCGGGGGGGCAAACGAGCAGTACTTC. It specifies CASSPDSGGANEQYF. The entire variable domain, with the rest obtained from reference TRBV9 and TRBJ2-7, is as follows: DSGVTQTPKHLITATGQRVTLRCSPRSGDLSVYWYQQSLDQGLQFLIQYYNGEERAKGNILERFSAQQFPDLHSELNLSSLELGDSALYFCASSPDSGGANEQYFGPGTRLTVT.

This clone was seen once. V is TRBV19 and J is TRBJ2-1, with a weak D call TRBD1 (6 bases). Per germline, CDR1 LNHDA and CDR2 SQIVND (reference sequence). The ends were cut back, 7 bases at V and 0 bases at J, with 13 bases in the middle. The CDR3 loop spans 15 amino acids. The CDR3 DNA sequence: TGTGCCAGTACCAGACACAGGGACTCCTACAATGAGCAGTTCTTC. It is translated as CASTRHRDSYNEQFF.

This chain joins TRBV3-1 (or the pseudogene TRBV3-2) and TRBJ1-6; D gene uncertain. V was shortened by 0 bases and J by 9 bases, with 6 bases between the two germline ends. The CDR3 totals 13 residues. Germline V gives CDR1 LGHDT, CDR2 YNNKEL (reference sequence). The CDR3, as DNA: TGTGCCAGCAGCCAAGAGACTCGTTCACCCCTCCACTTT. Protein product: CASSQETRSPLHF.

The DNA for the CDR3 is TGTGCCAGCAGTTCCCGACCGGGTGGAGCTGAAGCTTTCTTT. It yields the protein CASSSRPGGAEAFF. The rearrangement links TRBV6-5 to TRBJ1-1, with D hard to call. Between the trimmed V and J ends, which lost 4 bases and 6 bases, there was a span of 15 bases. This CDR3 region has 14 residues. CDR1 is MNHEY, CDR2 SVGAGI, per germline.

The chain couples TRBV3-1 (or the pseudogene TRBV3-2) to TRBJ1-2, with 8 positions matching TRBD1. Germline loops: CDR1 LGHDT, CDR2 YNNKEL (reference sequence). The CDR3 consists of 15 residues. V lost 4 bases to trimming and J lost 5 bases; unmatched junction nucleotides: 9. The CDR3 coding sequence is TGTGCCAGCAGCCCGACCAGACAGGGGAATTATGGCTACACCTTC. This translates into CASSPTRQGNYGYTF.

The chain combines TRBV6-6 with TRBJ2-2; D is undetermined. V was shortened by 10 bases and J by 8 bases, with 11 bases between the two germline ends. Germline CDR1 MNHNY, CDR2 SVGAGI (reference sequence). There are 11 residues in the CDR3. CDR3 sequence: CAIRTVGELFF. For the CDR3, the DNA is TGTGCCATCCGGACGGTGGGGGAGCTGTTTTTT.

This clone was seen a single time. The gene calls are TRBV6-5 and TRBJ2-5; TRBD1 matches 7 bases. The germline CDR1 and CDR2 sequences are MNHEY and SVGAGI. V trimming: 6 bases; J trimming: 1 base; junction bases outside the gene matches: 8. The CDR3 has 15 residues. CDR3 region: CASSVRGQIQETQYF. The CDR3 nucleotides are TGTGCCAGCAGCGTAAGGGGACAGATCCAAGAGACCCAGTACTTC.

The V and J genes are TRBV2 and TRBJ2-3, with D perhaps matching TRBD2 (6 bases). This CDR3 has 14 amino acids. Germline values: CDR1 SNHLY, CDR2 FYNNEI. V was shortened by 3 bases and J by 4 bases, with 11 bases between the two germline ends. Here the CDR3 reads CASSDQGRSDTQYF. The CDR3 region has the DNA TGTGCCAGCAGTGATCAAGGGAGGTCAGATACGCAGTATTTT.

This clone was found a few times. The J gene is TRBJ2-5, the V gene TRBV11-2, with D perhaps matching TRBD1 or TRBD2 (6 bases each). Trimming took off 1 base at V and 2 bases at J, with 17 bases between the two ends. Germline V gene sequence: CDR1 SGHAT, CDR2 FQNNGV. CDR3 length: 17 residues. The CDR3 DNA is TGTGCCAGCAGCTTAGCGGGGGCCCGACTCAGTCAAGAGACCCAGTACTTC. This translates into CASSLAGARLSQETQYF.

The chain employs TRBV6-6 and TRBJ1-2; D is perhaps TRBD1 (6 bases). The CDR3 loop spans 17 amino acids. The germline V and J ends were trimmed by 5 bases and 0 bases, with 19 bases remaining between them. The V gene's germline CDR1 is MNHNY and CDR2 SVGAGI (reference sequence). The CDR3 coding sequence is TGTGCCAGCAGTCGACTGGGGGCAGGGATAGCTAACTATGGCTACACCTTC. Residues: CASSRLGAGIANYGYTF.

This chain joins TRBV5-1 and TRBJ1-4; D unclear. The germline V and J ends were trimmed by 1 base and 1 base, with 5 bases remaining between them. CDR1 and CDR2 (germline): SGHRS, YFSETQ. The CDR3 runs to 14 residues. CDR3 residues: CASSLKGTNEKLFF. CDR3 DNA sequence: TGCGCCAGCAGCTTGAAAGGAACTAATGAAAAACTGTTTTTT. Looking up the rest from reference TRBV5-1 and TRBJ1-4 gives the full variable domain: KAGVTQTPRYLIKTRGQQVTLSCSPISGHRSVSWYQQTPGQGLQFLFEYFSETQRNKGNFPGRFSGRQFSNSRSEMNVSTLELGDSALYLCASSLKGTNEKLFFGSGTQLSVL.

The chain is built from TRBV27 and TRBJ1-6; 7 bases agree with TRBD1. Germline CDR1 is MNHEY and CDR2 is SMNVEV (reference sequence). The CDR3 is 16 amino acids. V lost 7 bases and J lost 9; bases outside the gene matches: 15. CDR3 region: CASTVRHRGSGSPLHF. In DNA, the CDR3 is TGTGCCAGCACGGTACGACACAGGGGTAGTGGTTCACCCCTCCACTTT.

This clone came up once. The V gene is TRBV28, the J gene TRBJ2-7; 10 bases align to TRBD1. Germline CDR1 MDHEN, CDR2 SYDVKM. V dropped 0 bases and J dropped 4; count of bases not matched to a gene: 3. This CDR3 has 15 amino acids. CDR3 protein: CASSLWGTGVYEQYF. DNA of the CDR3: TGTGCCAGCAGTTTATGGGGGACAGGGGTATACGAGCAGTACTTC.

This sequence joins TRBV9 and TRBJ1-1; D is perhaps TRBD1 (6 bases). V gave up 3 bases and J gave up 1 base, with 7 bases separating them. CDR3 size: 13 residues. Germline V gene sequence: CDR1 SGDLS, CDR2 YYNGEE. DNA of the CDR3: TGTGCCAGCAGCGCGGGACAGAACACTGAAGCTTTCTTT. Protein sequence: CASSAGQNTEAFF.

This clone was picked up a small number of times. This rearrangement joins TRBV7-2 to TRBJ1-1; D remains unclear. V lost 1 base, J lost 2 bases, and 2 bases lay in between. The CDR3 has 12 amino acids. The germline V gene encodes CDR1 SGHTA and CDR2 FQGNSA. The CDR3 reads CASSLVNTEAFF. Written as DNA, the CDR3 is TGTGCCAGCAGCTTAGTTAACACTGAAGCTTTCTTT.

The rearrangement joins TRBV7-9 to TRBJ1-1, with D maybe TRBD1 (5 bases). V was shortened by 1 base and J by 4 bases, with 7 bases between the two germline ends. Germline assignment: CDR1 SEHNR and CDR2 FQNEAQ (reference sequence). The CDR3 covers 13 residues. DNA of the CDR3: TGTGCCAGCAGCTTAGGGGGCTTCACTGAAGCTTTCTTT. Protein sequence: CASSLGGFTEAFF. The full variable domain, completed using reference TRBV7-9 and TRBJ1-1, is DTGVSQNPRHKITKRGQNVTFRCDPISEHNRLYWYRQTLGQGPEFLTYFQNEAQLEKSRLLSDRFSAERPKGSFSTLEIQRTEQGDSAMYLCASSLGGFTEAFFGQGTRLTVV.

V and J are TRBV7-8 and TRBJ2-3, with 11 bases aligning to TRBD2. V lost 4 bases, J lost 4 bases, and 10 bases stayed unmatched. There are 17 residues in the CDR3. CDR1 is SGHVS and CDR2 is FQNEAQ in the germline V gene. The CDR3 nucleotides are TGTGCCAGCAGCTCCCCTTATAGCGGGGGGGCCTCAGATACGCAGTATTTT. Protein: CASSSPYSGGASDTQYF.

The chain uses TRBV9 and TRBJ2-1, with TRBD2 matching over 9 bases. J was trimmed by 2 bases and V by 3 bases; bases with no gene match: 6. The CDR3 runs to 16 residues. Germline assignment: CDR1 SGDLS and CDR2 YYNGEE. CDR3 in DNA: TGTGCCAGCAGCGACTCTGCTAGCGGGGCCTACAATGAGCAGTTCTTC. Its translation: CASSDSASGAYNEQFF.